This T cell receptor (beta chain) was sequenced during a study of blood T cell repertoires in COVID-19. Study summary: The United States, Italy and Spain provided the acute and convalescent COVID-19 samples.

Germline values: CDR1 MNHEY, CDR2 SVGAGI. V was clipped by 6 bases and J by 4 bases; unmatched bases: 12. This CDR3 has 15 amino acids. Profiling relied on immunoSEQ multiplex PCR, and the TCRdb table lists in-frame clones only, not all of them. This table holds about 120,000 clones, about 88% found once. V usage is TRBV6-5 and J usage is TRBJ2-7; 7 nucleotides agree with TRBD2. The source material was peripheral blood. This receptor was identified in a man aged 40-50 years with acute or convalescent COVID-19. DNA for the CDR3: TGTGCCAGCAGCAACGGGGGGACCGTCAGTTACGAGCAGTACTTC. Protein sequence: CASSNGGTVSYEQYF.